This T cell receptor (beta chain) was identified during a study of naive and memory T cell subsets. With 3 bases clipped from V and 4 bases from J, the junction kept 7 bases outside the gene matches. In germline, CDR1 is LNHNV, CDR2 YYDKDF (reference sequence). The CDR3 is 15 amino acids. This clonotype was seen repeatedly, ten times or more. The beta constant-region primer was an equimolar mix of two oligonucleotides covering TRBC1 and TRBC2. Ligated cDNA was amplified by four rounds of PCR with nested alpha and beta constant-region primers and SP2. TCRdb called the UMI-ligation and nested PCR reads again in MiXCR, with one record for every CDR3 protein. The sample lists 15,000 or so distinct CDR3 sequences, approximately 9.4% seen once, with about 23% in the top ten. CD4+ T cell IFNgamma after overnight CMV lysate exposure gave donor CMV status. Cells stained for CD3, CD4, CD8, CD45RA and CD27 were sorted into four subsets.

Sequenced sample: central memory CD8+ T cells from blood. The TCR comes from a human donor in good health. The rearrangement uses TRBV15 and TRBJ2-3; 7 positions match TRBD1. CDR3 sequence reads: CATSRSRGGADTQYF. CDR3 DNA: TGTGCCACCAGCAGGAGCAGAGGGGGCGCAGATACGCAGTATTTT.